The next 30 T cell receptor beta chains were all read from a single sample in a study of cytomegalovirus exposure and HLA in healthy donors (dated by TCRdb to 2016 to 2017). The library was generated by the immunoSEQ multiplex PCR assay. The multiplex PCR relied on a mix of 60 forward primers for TCR Vbeta segments and 13 reverse primers for TCR Jbeta segments. Sourced from immuneACCESS, this table was stored by TCRdb with only in-frame sequences that have V and J called. A share of the clones is absent; for the studies checked, an unresolved V gene accounts for under half, and the remainder has no known explanation. The table kept for this sample lists about 76,000 clones. Approximately 4.5% of the sample belongs to the ten largest clones. Material: PBMCs. These receptors all stem from a middle-aged woman in good health and CMV-seropositive.

V is TRBV28 and J is TRBJ1-2; D is unresolved. In germline, CDR1 is MDHEN, CDR2 SYDVKM. Trimming shortened V by 2 bases and J by 5 bases, and 21 bases separated the two germline ends. This CDR3 region has 17 residues. The CDR3 nucleotides read TGTGCCAGCAGTTTAGAGGTCACTACATTTCTGCTATATGGCTACACCTTC. It encodes CASSLEVTTFLLYGYTF.

The chain has TRBV5-1 and TRBJ1-1; tentatively, D is TRBD1 (5 bases). The CDR3 spans 14 residues. Per the germline V gene, CDR1 is SGHRS and CDR2 is YFSETQ. The V gene lost 2 bases and the J gene lost 1 base, with 9 bases spanning the gap. This CDR3 is CASSLGDENTEAFF. The DNA of the CDR3 is TGCGCCAGCAGCTTAGGGGATGAGAACACTGAAGCTTTCTTT.

The rearrangement uses TRBV6-4 and TRBJ2-3; TRBD2 matches at 7 bases. Losses at the gene ends were 6 bases for V and 4 bases for J; bases not matched to a gene: 10. This CDR3 is 15 amino acids long. In germline, CDR1 is MRHNA, CDR2 SNTAGT. The CDR3 region has the DNA TGTGCCAGCAGCGGGACTACCTCGGAGGCAGATACGCAGTATTTT. Protein product: CASSGTTSEADTQYF.

V is TRBV6-6 and J is TRBJ2-2, with TRBD1 matching 8 bases. CDR1 MNHNY and CDR2 SVGAGI come from the germline V gene (reference sequence). Trimming took 6 bases from V and 7 from J; bases not matched to a gene: 4. There are 13 residues in the CDR3. CDR3 residues: CASRNRGSGELFF. The DNA of the CDR3 is TGTGCCAGCAGAAACAGGGGGAGCGGGGAGCTGTTTTTT.

This chain joins TRBV5-4 and TRBJ1-1, with no clear D. The CDR3 covers 11 residues. V lost 4 bases, J lost 2 bases, and 3 bases lay in between. Germline V gives CDR1 SGHNT, CDR2 YYREEE (reference sequence). In DNA form, the CDR3 reads TGTGCCAGCAGCCAAAACACTGAAGCTTTCTTT. This encodes CASSQNTEAFF.

The chain is built from TRBV7-9 and TRBJ2-1; TRBD2 matches 11 bases. The CDR3 has 17 amino acids. Trimming removed 4 bases from V and 9 bases from J; junction bases left unmatched: 14. Germline loops: CDR1 SEHNR, CDR2 FQNEAQ (reference sequence). Here the CDR3 DNA reads TGTGCCAGCAGCTCCCCGCTAGCGGGGGGACTTATGGCTGAGCAGTTCTTC. This translates into CASSSPLAGGLMAEQFF.

CDR3 region: CASSRSGGLSYEQYF. CDR3 nucleotides: TGTGCCAGCAGCCGTAGCGGGGGGCTCTCCTACGAGCAGTACTTC. The chain links TRBV5-6 to TRBJ2-7; 10 nucleotides agree with TRBD2. The CDR3 totals 15 residues. Germline V lookup: CDR1 SGHDT, CDR2 YYEEEE. V was pared by 4 bases and J by 0 bases, with 4 bases of the junction left unmatched.

CDR3 DNA: TGTGCCAGAAGCTTACAACGGGGGAACACAGATACGCAGTATTTT. Translation: CARSLQRGNTDTQYF. This rearrangement joins TRBV5-3 to TRBJ2-3; TRBD2 is a possible D gene (6 bases). TRBV5-3 is placed among ORFs of uncertain function. The V end was cut by 2 bases, the J end by 2 bases, with 12 bases between. This CDR3 comprises 15 residues.

The CDR3 loop reads CASSLFRLSGREETQYF. CDR3 DNA: TGTGCCAGCAGTTTATTCCGTCTTAGCGGGAGGGAAGAGACCCAGTACTTC. This chain connects TRBV28 to TRBJ2-5, with 11 bases lining up with TRBD2. From germline, CDR1 is MDHEN and CDR2 SYDVKM. Losses at the gene ends were 1 base for V and 3 bases for J; bases not matched to a gene: 7. This CDR3 region has 17 residues.

V is TRBV5-4 and J is TRBJ2-7; 13 bases fit TRBD2. The germline V gene has CDR1 SGHNT and CDR2 YYREEE (reference sequence). Unmatched junction bases numbered 10, after V lost 4 bases and J lost 6 bases. The CDR3 length is 16 residues. The CDR3 protein is CASSTLTSGRASEQYF. As DNA, the CDR3 is TGTGCCAGCAGCACCTTAACTAGCGGGAGGGCATCCGAGCAGTACTTC.

The chain couples TRBV7-3 to TRBJ2-3; 11 bases align to TRBD2. Germline V gene lookup returns CDR1 SGHTA and CDR2 FQGTGA. The CDR3 covers 16 residues. V shed 5 bases and J 1 base; nucleotides not matched to a gene: 5. The CDR3 nucleotides are TGTGCCAGCAGCCGGCAGACTAGCGGGGGCACAGATACGCAGTATTTT. Its translation is CASSRQTSGGTDTQYF.

This chain joins TRBV5-8 and TRBJ2-5, with D perhaps TRBD2 (5 bases). Germline V gene data show CDR1 as SGHTS and CDR2 as YDEGEE. V was trimmed by 0 bases and J by 5 bases, leaving 20 bases between them. The CDR3 totals 17 residues. In DNA, the CDR3 is TGTGCCAGCAGCTTGGGATCTACGGGGAATCCTCAGGAGACCCAGTACTTC. Its protein product is CASSLGSTGNPQETQYF.

V and J are TRBV27 and TRBJ2-7; 8 bases fit TRBD1. J gave up 3 bases and V 5 bases, and 6 bases lay outside the gene matches. Germline V gives CDR1 MNHEY, CDR2 SMNVEV (reference sequence). The CDR3 extends over 14 amino acids. The chain's CDR3 is CASSNRDRNYEQYF. The CDR3 DNA reads TGTGCCAGCAGTAACCGGGACAGGAACTACGAGCAGTACTTC.

The J gene is TRBJ2-7, the V gene TRBV6-1; perhaps TRBD2 as D (5 bases). Germline V lookup: CDR1 MNHNS, CDR2 SASEGT. The CDR3 contains 14 residues. V was pared by 0 bases and J by 4 bases, with 10 bases between. Written as DNA, the CDR3 is TGTGCCAGCAGTGAAGCTGGCCGGGGTTACGAGCAGTACTTC. It is translated as CASSEAGRGYEQYF.

J is TRBJ2-7 and V is TRBV5-1, with a tentative D call TRBD2 (5 bases). Germline V gene sequence: CDR1 SGHRS, CDR2 YFSETQ. Trimming removed 2 bases from V and 2 bases from J, with 14 bases in between. The CDR3 extends over 15 amino acids. The CDR3 nucleotides are TGCGCCAGCAGCTTCACTAGTGATAAGACCTACGAGCAGTACTTC. As protein: CASSFTSDKTYEQYF. Supplemented by reference TRBV5-1 and TRBJ2-7, the full variable domain reads KAGVTQTPRYLIKTRGQQVTLSCSPISGHRSVSWYQQTPGQGLQFLFEYFSETQRNKGNFPGRFSGRQFSNSRSEMNVSTLELGDSALYLCASSFTSDKTYEQYFGPGTRLTVT.

This chain uses TRBV13 with TRBJ2-7; D perhaps matches TRBD2 (5 bases). V was shortened by 2 bases and J by 5 bases, with 7 bases between the two germline ends. The CDR3 is made up of 12 amino acids. Germline V gives CDR1 PRHDT, CDR2 FYEKMQ (reference sequence). The CDR3 DNA sequence: TGTGCCAGCAGCTTAAGAGGGAACGAGCAGTACTTC. Amino acid sequence: CASSLRGNEQYF.

The chain carries TRBV7-2 and TRBJ1-1; D gene unclear. Trimming removed 6 bases at V and 0 bases at J, with 5 bases between. There are 12 residues in the CDR3. Germline CDR1 reads SGHTA; CDR2 reads FQGNSA. The chain's CDR3 is CASRQVNTEAFF. The CDR3 nucleotides read TGTGCCAGCAGACAAGTGAACACTGAAGCTTTCTTT.

The V and J genes are TRBV5-1 and TRBJ1-1; TRBD1 might be the D (5 bases). CDR3 size: 15 residues. The germline V and J ends were trimmed by 0 bases and 4 bases, with 13 bases remaining between them. CDR1 is SGHRS, CDR2 YFSETQ, per germline. Here the CDR3 DNA reads TGCGCCAGCAGCTTGGGGGGGGTGAGGGGCACTGAAGCTTTCTTT. Translation: CASSLGGVRGTEAFF.

The chain uses TRBV11-3 and TRBJ2-7; 8 bases match TRBD1. CDR3 length equals 16 residues. Germline CDR1 SGHNT, CDR2 YENEEA. Unmatched junction bases numbered 14, after V lost 5 bases and J lost 5 bases. Here the CDR3 reads CASSPGGDRATHEQYF. CDR3 coding DNA: TGTGCCAGCAGCCCAGGGGGCGACAGGGCGACCCACGAGCAGTACTTC.

The V call is TRBV6-1, the J call TRBJ2-1; TRBD1 aligns across 7 bases. Unmatched junction bases numbered 8, after V lost 3 bases and J lost 9 bases. The CDR3 spans 14 residues. CDR1 MNHNS and CDR2 SASEGT come from the germline V gene. The CDR3 is CASSETGFRGEQFF. The CDR3 DNA is TGTGCCAGCAGTGAGACAGGGTTTAGGGGTGAGCAGTTCTTC.

J is TRBJ2-3 and V is TRBV7-2; D not resolved. Per the germline V gene, CDR1 is SGHTA and CDR2 is FQGNSA. Trimming removed 1 base from V and 4 bases from J, with 9 bases in between. This CDR3 contains 14 residues. This CDR3 is CASSLGAGADTQYF. The CDR3 DNA follows: TGTGCCAGCAGCTTAGGGGCCGGCGCAGATACGCAGTATTTT.

The CDR3 DNA follows: TGTGCCAGCAGGTCTAGAGGCACCGGGGAGCTGTTTTTT. This sequence encodes CASRSRGTGELFF. V usage is TRBV6-1 and J usage is TRBJ2-2, with D hard to call. With 6 bases removed from V and 4 bases from J, the gap between germline ends came to 9 bases. CDR3 size: 13 residues. Germline V gives CDR1 MNHNS, CDR2 SASEGT.

This chain joins TRBV7-2 and TRBJ1-1; D possibly corresponds to TRBD1 (5 bases). This CDR3 has 13 residues. The germline V gene has CDR1 SGHTA and CDR2 FQGNSA. V lost 4 bases to trimming and J lost 1 base, with 7 bases between them. CDR3 sequence reads: CASSSQGNTEAFF. In DNA, the CDR3 is TGTGCCAGCAGCTCCCAGGGGAACACTGAAGCTTTCTTT. The full variable domain, in which reference TRBV7-2 and TRBJ1-1 provide the parts outside the CDR3, is GAGVSQSPSNKVTEKGKDVELRCDPISGHTALYWYRQSLGQGLEFLIYFQGNSAPDKSGLPSDRFSAERTGGSVSTLTIQRTQQEDSAVYLCASSSQGNTEAFFGQGTRLTVV.

This chain links TRBV4-2 with TRBJ1-2, with D possibly TRBD1 on 5 matching bases. Germline V gene data show CDR1 as LGHNA and CDR2 as YNFKEQ. The CDR3 spans 14 residues. Between the trimmed V and J ends, which lost 0 bases and 4 bases, there was a span of 9 bases. CDR3 coding DNA: TGTGCCAGCAGCCAAGATCGCGGGACCTATGGCTACACCTTC. As protein: CASSQDRGTYGYTF.

The chain links TRBV6-4 to TRBJ2-5, with 7 bases matching TRBD2. The tail of the sequence fits TRBJ2-7 better, so the J call may be wrong. This CDR3 is built from 14 residues. Germline values: CDR1 MRHNA, CDR2 SNTAGT. CDR3 region: CASGEGLPHIEQYF. CDR3 in DNA: TGTGCCAGCGGGGAGGGTTTACCCCACATCGAGCAGTACTTC.

V usage is TRBV27 and J usage is TRBJ2-7; D ambiguous. This CDR3 contains 18 residues. Germline CDR1 MNHEY, CDR2 SMNVEV (reference sequence). The CDR3 spells CCYRFQITRISSTYEQYF. CDR3 bases: TGTTGTTATCGGTTCCAAATCACGCGAATCTCCTCCACCTACGAGCAGTACTTC.

The chain carries TRBV27 and TRBJ1-1, with TRBD1 matching over 7 bases. V shed 5 bases and J 1 base; nucleotides not matched to a gene: 7. CDR3 length: 15 residues. Germline CDR1 reads MNHEY; CDR2 reads SMNVEV (reference sequence). The CDR3 region has the DNA TGTGCCAGCAGTCCAGCTGGGACAGCGAACACTGAAGCTTTCTTT. Translating gives CASSPAGTANTEAFF.

The V and J genes are TRBV11-3 and TRBJ2-1, with unresolved D. The CDR3 covers 14 residues. Germline lookup yields CDR1 SGHNT and CDR2 YENEEA. Trimming stripped 5 bases from V and 7 bases from J, with 15 bases between. In nucleotides, the CDR3 is TGTGCCAGCAGCGAAGAAGAGTCGGGTAATGAGCAGTTCTTC. Amino acid sequence: CASSEEESGNEQFF.

The rearrangement links TRBV14 to TRBJ1-2; D is perhaps TRBD1 (6 bases). Germline values: CDR1 SGHDN, CDR2 FVKESK. This CDR3 comprises 13 residues. Trimming pared 0 bases from V and 7 bases from J, leaving 9 bases between. CDR3 region: CASSQDWGLGYTF. The CDR3 DNA reads TGTGCCAGCAGCCAAGACTGGGGGCTTGGCTACACCTTC.

V gene TRBV7-9 combines with J gene TRBJ2-5; maybe TRBD2 (6 bases). This CDR3 contains 14 residues. The germline gives CDR1 SEHNR, CDR2 FQNEAQ (reference sequence). V lost 9 bases to trimming and J lost 2 bases, with 16 bases between them. The CDR3 nucleotides read TGTGCCAGTCCACCCGGGGGAACACAAGAGACCCAGTACTTC. It yields the protein CASPPGGTQETQYF.